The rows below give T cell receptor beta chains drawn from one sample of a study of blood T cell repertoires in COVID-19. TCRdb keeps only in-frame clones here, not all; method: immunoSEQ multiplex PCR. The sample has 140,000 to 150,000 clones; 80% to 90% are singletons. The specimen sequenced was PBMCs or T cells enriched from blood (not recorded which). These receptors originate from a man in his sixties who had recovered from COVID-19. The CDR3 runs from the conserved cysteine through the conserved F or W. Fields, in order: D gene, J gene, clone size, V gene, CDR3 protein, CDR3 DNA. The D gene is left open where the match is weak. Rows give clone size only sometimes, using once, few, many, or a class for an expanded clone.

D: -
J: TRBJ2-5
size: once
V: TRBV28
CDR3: CASSFGGQETQYF
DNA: TGTGCCAGCAGTTTTGGCGGGCAAGAGACCCAGTACTTC

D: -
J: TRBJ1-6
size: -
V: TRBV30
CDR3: CAWSIRQPFSPLHF
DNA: TGTGCTTGGAGTATAAGACAGCCATTTTCACCCCTCCACTTT

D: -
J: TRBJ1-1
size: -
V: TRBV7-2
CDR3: CASSLEGSTEAFF
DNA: TGTGCCAGCAGCTTAGAAGGGAGCACTGAAGCTTTCTTT

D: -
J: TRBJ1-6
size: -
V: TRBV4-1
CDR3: CASNGGSYNSPLHF
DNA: TGCGCCAGCAACGGGGGCTCCTATAATTCACCCCTCCACTTT

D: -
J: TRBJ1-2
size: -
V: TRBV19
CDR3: CASSVAANYGYTF
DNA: TGTGCCAGTAGTGTGGCAGCTAACTATGGCTACACCTTC

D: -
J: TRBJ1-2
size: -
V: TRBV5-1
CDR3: CASSLKATGGYTF
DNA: TGCGCCAGCAGCTTGAAGGCTACGGGTGGCTACACCTTC

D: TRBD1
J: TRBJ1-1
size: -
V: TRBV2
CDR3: CASRRDRVSYTEAFF
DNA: TGTGCCAGCAGACGGGACAGGGTTAGTTACACTGAAGCTTTCTTT

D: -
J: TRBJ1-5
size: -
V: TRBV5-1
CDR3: CASSSDPSGQPQHF
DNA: TGCGCCAGCAGCTCCGACCCTTCGGGGCAGCCCCAGCATTTT

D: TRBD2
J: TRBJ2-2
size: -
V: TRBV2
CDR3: CASRGGLSNTGELFF
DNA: TGTGCCAGCAGGGGGGGACTATCGAACACCGGGGAGCTGTTTTTT

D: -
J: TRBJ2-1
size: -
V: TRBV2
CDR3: CASSEAPRVRGKDEQFF
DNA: TGTGCCAGCAGTGAAGCCCCAAGGGTGCGGGGAAAGGATGAGCAGTTCTTC

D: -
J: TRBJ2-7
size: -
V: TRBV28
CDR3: CASSPSLYEQYF
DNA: TGTGCCAGCAGCCCTAGTTTGTACGAGCAGTACTTC

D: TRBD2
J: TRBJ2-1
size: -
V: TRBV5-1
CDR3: CASSIRRGYNEQFF
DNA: TGCGCCAGCAGCATCCGGCGGGGGTACAATGAGCAGTTCTTC

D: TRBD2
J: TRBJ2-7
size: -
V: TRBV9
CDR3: CASSVGLAGEQYF
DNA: TGTGCCAGCAGCGTAGGGCTAGCGGGTGAGCAGTACTTC

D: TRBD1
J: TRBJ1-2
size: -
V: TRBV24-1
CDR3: CAIQNGTVYGYTF
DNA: TGTGCCATTCAAAACGGGACAGTCTATGGCTACACCTTC

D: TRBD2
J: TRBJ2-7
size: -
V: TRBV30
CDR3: CAWSPKLAGGYEQYF
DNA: TGTGCCTGGAGTCCGAAACTAGCGGGTGGCTACGAGCAGTACTTC

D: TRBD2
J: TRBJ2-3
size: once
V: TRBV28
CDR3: CASSPLAGYGTDTQYF
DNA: TGTGCCAGCAGTCCGTTAGCGGGGTACGGAACAGATACGCAGTATTTT

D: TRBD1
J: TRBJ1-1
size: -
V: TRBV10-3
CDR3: CAISDPGTGAEAFF
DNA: TGTGCCATCAGTGACCCTGGGACAGGCGCTGAAGCTTTCTTT

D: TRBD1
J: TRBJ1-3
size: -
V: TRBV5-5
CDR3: CASSDGTGEGF
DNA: TGTGCCAGCAGCGACGGGACAGGGGAAGGGTTT

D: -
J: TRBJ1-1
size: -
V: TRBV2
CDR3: CAGRGRMNTEAFF
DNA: TGTGCTGGGAGGGGCAGGATGAACACTGAAGCTTTCTTT

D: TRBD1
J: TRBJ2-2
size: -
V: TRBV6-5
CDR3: CASSRRTGVTGELFF
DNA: TGTGCCAGCAGTCGACGGACAGGGGTCACCGGGGAGCTGTTTTTT

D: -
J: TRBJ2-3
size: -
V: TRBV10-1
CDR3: CASSESGQGIDTQYF
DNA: TGCGCCAGCAGTGAGTCGGGGCAGGGTATAGATACGCAGTATTTT

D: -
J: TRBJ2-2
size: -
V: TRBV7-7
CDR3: CASSPGQGGTPGELFF
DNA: TGTGCTAGCAGCCCAGGACAGGGAGGGACCCCCGGGGAGCTGTTTTTT

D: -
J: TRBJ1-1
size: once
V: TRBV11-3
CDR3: CASSFQGNTEAFF
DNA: TGTGCCAGCAGCTTTCAGGGAAACACTGAAGCTTTCTTT

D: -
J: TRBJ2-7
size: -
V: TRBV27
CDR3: CASSSARPPNYEQYF
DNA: TGTGCCAGCAGCTCAGCGAGACCACCAAACTACGAGCAGTACTTC

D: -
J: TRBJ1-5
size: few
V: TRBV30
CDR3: CAWSVWGGGQPQHF
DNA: TGTGCCTGGAGTGTATGGGGGGGCGGACAGCCCCAGCATTTT

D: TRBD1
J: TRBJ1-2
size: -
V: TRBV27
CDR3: CASSSRTGGYGYTF
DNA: TGTGCCAGCAGTTCCAGGACAGGGGGATATGGCTACACCTTC

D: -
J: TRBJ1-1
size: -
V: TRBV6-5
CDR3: CASSQLGERGNAFF
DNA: TGTGCCAGCAGCCAACTGGGAGAGAGGGGGAATGCTTTCTTT

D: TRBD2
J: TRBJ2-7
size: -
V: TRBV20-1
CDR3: CSASLMASGGSEQYF
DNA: TGCAGTGCTAGTCTAATGGCTAGCGGGGGATCCGAGCAGTACTTC

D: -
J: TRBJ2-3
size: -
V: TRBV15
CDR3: CATSRDAADTQYF
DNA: TGTGCCACCAGCAGAGACGCGGCAGATACGCAGTATTTT

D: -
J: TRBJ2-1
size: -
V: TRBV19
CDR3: CASSRGLVNEQFF
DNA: TGTGCCAGTAGTAGAGGGTTGGTCAATGAGCAGTTCTTC

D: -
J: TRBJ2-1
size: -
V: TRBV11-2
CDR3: CASSSRLVNSYNEQFF
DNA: TGTGCCAGCAGCTCTCGACTCGTCAACTCCTACAATGAGCAGTTCTTC

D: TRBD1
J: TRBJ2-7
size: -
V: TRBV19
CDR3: CASSLAGGYEQYF
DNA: TGTGCCAGTAGTTTGGCAGGGGGCTACGAGCAGTACTTC

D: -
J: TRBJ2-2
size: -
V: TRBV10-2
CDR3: CASRATDTNTGELFF
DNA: TGCGCCAGCAGGGCGACAGATACGAACACCGGGGAGCTGTTTTTT

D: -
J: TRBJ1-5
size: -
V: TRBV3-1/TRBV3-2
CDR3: CASSQRGTRNQPQHF
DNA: TGTGCCAGCAGCCAGCGGGGGACACGCAATCAGCCCCAGCATTTT

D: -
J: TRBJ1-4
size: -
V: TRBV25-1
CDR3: CASSEVGRGYEKLFF
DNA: TGTGCCAGCAGTGAGGTTGGGAGGGGGTATGAAAAACTGTTTTTT

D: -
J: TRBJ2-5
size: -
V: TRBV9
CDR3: CASSVGSGETQYF
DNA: TGTGCCAGCAGCGTAGGGAGCGGCGAGACCCAGTACTTC

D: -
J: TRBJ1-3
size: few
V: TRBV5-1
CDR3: CASSFFGTGNTIYF
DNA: TGCGCCAGCAGCTTTTTCGGTACTGGAAACACCATATATTTT